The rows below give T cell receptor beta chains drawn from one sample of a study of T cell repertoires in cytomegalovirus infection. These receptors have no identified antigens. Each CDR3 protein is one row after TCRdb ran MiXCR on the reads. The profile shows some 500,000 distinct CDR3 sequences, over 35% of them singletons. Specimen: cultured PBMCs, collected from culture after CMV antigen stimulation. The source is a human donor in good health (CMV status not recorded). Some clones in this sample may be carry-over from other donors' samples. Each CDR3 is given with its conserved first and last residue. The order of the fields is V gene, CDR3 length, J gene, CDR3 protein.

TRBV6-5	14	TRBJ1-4	CASSRGQSNEKLFF
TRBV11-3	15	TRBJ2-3	CASSLRRGTADTQYF
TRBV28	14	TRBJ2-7	CASSYPGPVYEQYF
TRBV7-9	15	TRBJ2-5	CASSPGLATQETQYF
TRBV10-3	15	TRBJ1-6	CAISESGQGSSPLHF
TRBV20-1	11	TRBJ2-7	CSARQGFEQYF
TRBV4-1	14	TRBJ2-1	CASSPGLTANEQFF
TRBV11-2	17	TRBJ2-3	CASSRTKWTASTDTQYF
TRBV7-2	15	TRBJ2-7	CASSSWGGHNYEQYF
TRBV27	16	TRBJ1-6	CASSTRDRGYNSPLHF
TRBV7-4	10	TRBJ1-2	CASSFDGYTF
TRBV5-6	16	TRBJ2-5	CASSSGTGGLQETQYF
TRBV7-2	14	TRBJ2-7	CASRLRLASDEQYF
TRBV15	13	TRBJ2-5	CATSREIQETQYF
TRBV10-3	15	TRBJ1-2	CAISESGTGWYGYTF
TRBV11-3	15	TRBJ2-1	CASSLGRGEVNEQFF
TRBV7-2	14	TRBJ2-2	CASRLRRNTGELFF
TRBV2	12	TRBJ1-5	CASSEEVQPQHF
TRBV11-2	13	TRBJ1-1	CASSLETRTEAFF
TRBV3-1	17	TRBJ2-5	CASSRITSGQYQETQYF
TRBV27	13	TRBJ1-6	CASTSTINSPLHF
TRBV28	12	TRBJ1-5	CASTEEDQPQHF
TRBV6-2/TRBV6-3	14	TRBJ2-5	CASRRQGGGETQYF
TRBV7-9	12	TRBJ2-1	CASSLTGGGVVF
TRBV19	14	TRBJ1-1	CVAGGELSATEAFF
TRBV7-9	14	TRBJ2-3	CASRQGGVTDTQYF
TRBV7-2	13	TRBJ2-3	CASSPQSTDTQYF
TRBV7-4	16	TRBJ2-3	CASSPLGTRLTDTQYF
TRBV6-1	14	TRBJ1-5	CASSEFTALGPQHF
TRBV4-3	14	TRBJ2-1	CASSQDPTSDEQFF
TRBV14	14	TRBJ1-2	CASSQEAINYGYTF
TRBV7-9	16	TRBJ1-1	CASSLTGGLGGTEAFF
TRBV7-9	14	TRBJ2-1	CAGTSGSSYNEQFF
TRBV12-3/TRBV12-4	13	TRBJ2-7	CASSLKLGAEQYF
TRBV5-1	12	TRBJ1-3	CASSLPGDTIYF
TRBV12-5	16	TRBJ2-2	CASGLVSGTLTGELFF
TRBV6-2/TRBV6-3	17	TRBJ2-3	CASSSPRTSGSSDTQYF
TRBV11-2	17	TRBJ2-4	CASSSLRLRGVENIQYF
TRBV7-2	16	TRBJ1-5	CASSSLGTGLGQPQHF
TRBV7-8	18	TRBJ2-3	CASKRFRASAWGTDTQYF
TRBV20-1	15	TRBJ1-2	CSARGTGPRNYGYTF
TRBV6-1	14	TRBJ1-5	CASLKNRGVQPQHF
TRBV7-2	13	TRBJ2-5	CASSLRSYETQYF
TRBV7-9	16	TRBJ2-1	CASSSLFRDRGNEQFF
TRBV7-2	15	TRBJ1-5	CASSPDIYSNQPQHF
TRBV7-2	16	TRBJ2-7	CASRGGRSEGAYEQYF
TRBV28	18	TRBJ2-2	CASSLKAFNRANTGELFF
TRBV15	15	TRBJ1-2	CATSRDAFSAYGYTF
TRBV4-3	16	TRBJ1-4	CASSPGTGTTNEKLFF
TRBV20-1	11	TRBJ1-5	CSAGSFGPQHF
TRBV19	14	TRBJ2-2	CASSSGSPSGELFF
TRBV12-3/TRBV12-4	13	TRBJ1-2	CASSPIVYYGYTF
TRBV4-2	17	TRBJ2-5	CASSQDGSGGIRETQYF
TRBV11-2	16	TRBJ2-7	CASSSRWSRDVGEQYF
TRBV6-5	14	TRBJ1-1	CASSYLSGGTEAFF